This is a list of T cell receptor beta chains from one sample in a study of T cell repertoires in cytomegalovirus infection. MiXCR was run by TCRdb on the reads, yielding one entry per CDR3 protein. The sample yields around 450,000 distinct CDR3 sequences, approximately 11% seen once. The sequenced material came from PBMCs. Receptor source: a human donor in good health (CMV status not recorded). Some clones in this sample may be carry-over from other donors' samples. CDR3s include the opening cysteine and the closing phenylalanine or tryptophan. The D gene is left open where the match is weak. A clone size is listed for some rows: how often the clone was seen (once, few, many), or a class if it is expanded.

clone_size d_call j_call v_call cdr3_nt cdr3_aa
- - TRBJ2-5 TRBV4-2 TGTGCCAGCAGCCAGGGGACCGTTCAAGGGACCCAGTACTTC CASSQGTVQGTQYF
few TRBD1 TRBJ1-2 TRBV9 TGTGCCAGCAGCGGCTACAGGGGCGATAACTATGGCTACACCTTC CASSGYRGDNYGYTF
many - TRBJ1-1 TRBV11-2 TGTGCCAGCAGCTTATTAAGGGGGATGGAGAACACTGAAGCTTTCTTT CASSLLRGMENTEAFF
many - TRBJ1-2 TRBV4-1 TGCGCCAGCAGCCAAATTCCACGGAAGGATGGCTACACCTTC CASSQIPRKDGYTF
few TRBD1 TRBJ1-5 TRBV6-1 TGTGCCAGCAGAGGGGGCCAAGGGGGCGTCGGCAATCAGCCCCAGCATTTT CASRGGQGGVGNQPQHF
many - TRBJ1-1 TRBV15 TGTGCCACCAGCCCAGCAAAAGGCAATACTGAAGCTTTCTTT CATSPAKGNTEAFF
many TRBD1 TRBJ1-2 TRBV11-3 TGTGCCAGCAGCCAGACAGGGGGCGCCGCGGGCTACACCTTC CASSQTGGAAGYTF
many TRBD1 TRBJ2-5 TRBV12-3/TRBV12-4 TGTGCCAGCAGTACCGGGACAGGGGCGGAGACCCAGTACTTC CASSTGTGAETQYF
- - TRBJ2-7 TRBV14 TGTGCCAGCAGCGGAGCCTTAACCTACGAGCAGTACTTC CASSGALTYEQYF
many - TRBJ1-2 TRBV7-2 TGTGCCAGCAGCATCCATTCGGGCTACACCTTC CASSIHSGYTF
many TRBD1 TRBJ2-3 TRBV27 TGTGCCAGCAGTTTCATACAGGGGGCCTCAGATACGCAGTATTTT CASSFIQGASDTQYF
many - TRBJ2-5 TRBV28 TGTGCCAGCAGTTTACAGCCAGGGGGGAAGGGGGAGACCCAGTACTTC CASSLQPGGKGETQYF
many - TRBJ2-3 TRBV7-9 TGTGCCAGCAGCCCCCTCCGATCGGGAACAGATACGCAGTATTTT CASSPLRSGTDTQYF
many TRBD1 TRBJ2-1 TRBV12-3/TRBV12-4 TGTGCCACCGGGACAGTAAGCTCCTACAATGAGCAGTTCTTC CATGTVSSYNEQFF
few - TRBJ1-1 TRBV6-6 TGTGCCAGCATTCAGGGTCTCAGGGACACTGAAGCTTTCTTT CASIQGLRDTEAFF
- - TRBJ1-3 TRBV14 TGTGCCAGCAGCCAACAAGTCGAGGGATCTGGAAACACCATATATTTT CASSQQVEGSGNTIYF
few TRBD1 TRBJ2-2 TRBV19 TGTGCCAGTCTCGGGATTAAGACAGGGATCACCGGGGAGCTGTTTTTT CASLGIKTGITGELFF
many TRBD1 TRBJ1-4 TRBV7-2 TGTGCCAGCAGCTTTTGGGACAGGGAGGAAAAACTGTTTTTT CASSFWDREEKLFF
many - TRBJ2-7 TRBV20-1 TGCAGTGCTAGAGATGATCGAGAGGGGGACTACTACGAGCAGTACTTC CSARDDREGDYYEQYF
many TRBD1 TRBJ2-1 TRBV6-2/TRBV6-3 TGTGCCAGCAGTTCAGGGGGCTGGTCTTACAATGAGCAGTTCTTC CASSSGGWSYNEQFF
many - TRBJ1-2 TRBV7-3 TGTGCCAGCAGCTTAAATCTTCCAGGGCAAACGGGCTACACCTTC CASSLNLPGQTGYTF
many TRBD2 TRBJ2-1 TRBV28 TGTGCCAGCAAGACGGGAGGACGGTACAATGAGCAGTTCTTC CASKTGGRYNEQFF
many - TRBJ1-2 TRBV7-8 TGTGCCAGCAGCTTACCCCTATCGGGGGCTCGGTATGGCTACACCTTC CASSLPLSGARYGYTF
few TRBD1 TRBJ1-1 TRBV4-2 TGTGCCAGCAGCCAAGGACCTCGGAGGGGGCTATACACTGAAGCTTTCTTT CASSQGPRRGLYTEAFF
few - TRBJ1-2 TRBV19 TGTGCCAGTAGTATGCTCGGATCAGCGTCGGGCTACACCTTC CASSMLGSASGYTF
many - TRBJ1-5 TRBV4-1 TGCGCCAGCAGCCCCCAGGGGTACCTTAGCAATCAGCCCCAGCATTTT CASSPQGYLSNQPQHF
many - TRBJ2-2 TRBV7-2 TGTGCCAGCAGCTTATGGGCCCAAGGGACCGGGGAGCTGTTTTTT CASSLWAQGTGELFF
few - TRBJ2-5 TRBV28 TGTGCCAGCAGTCACCGACAGAAACTACAAGAGACCCAGTACTTC CASSHRQKLQETQYF
- TRBD2 TRBJ2-1 TRBV14 TGTGCCAGCAGCGATAAGCGGGAACGGTCCTACAATGAGCAGTTCTTC CASSDKRERSYNEQFF
many - TRBJ1-2 TRBV19 TGTGCCAGTAGTAACGGCAGGGATTATGGCTACACCTTC CASSNGRDYGYTF
many - TRBJ1-1 TRBV28 TGTGCCAGCAGTTTGGGACACCCGAACACTGAAGCTTTCTTT CASSLGHPNTEAFF